This is a list of T cell receptor beta chains from one sample in a study of shared clonotypes between healthy human individuals. Libraries were prepared by immunoSEQ multiplex PCR; TCRdb keeps only in-frame clonotypes and omits some of them. Among about 2,500,000 clones, just over 90% were seen once, and the ten largest hold roughly 0.13%. The sample comprised naive CD4+ T cells sorted from blood. These receptors came from a man aged 18 to 29 in good health. The CDR3 runs from the conserved cysteine through the conserved F or W. A D gene is named only where the DNA matches it firmly. Clone size is given for some rows only: seen once, a few or many times, or a class if the clone is expanded.

v_call	j_call	d_call	clone_size	cdr3_nt	cdr3_aa
TRBV18	TRBJ2-3	NA	NA	TGTGCCAGCTCACAAGGGGGAGATACGCAGTATTTT	CASSQGGDTQYF
TRBV11-2	TRBJ2-7	NA	NA	TGTGCCAGCAGCTTAGCGGTGAACTACGAGCAGTACTTC	CASSLAVNYEQYF
TRBV9	TRBJ2-7	TRBD1	NA	TGTGCCAGCAGCCTAAACCCGGGACAGACCTACGAGCAGTACTTC	CASSLNPGQTYEQYF
TRBV28	TRBJ1-1	NA	NA	TGTGCCAACTTCCGGGTCCCTAAGGAAACTGAAGCTTTCTTT	CANFRVPKETEAFF
TRBV10-3	TRBJ2-2	NA	NA	TGTGCCATCAGTGAGGGTCCAGGATTGACCGGGGAGCTGTTTTTT	CAISEGPGLTGELFF
TRBV28	TRBJ1-2	TRBD1	NA	TGTGCCAGCAGGTGGACAGGGGGCATCGGGGGCTACACCTTC	CASRWTGGIGGYTF
TRBV2	TRBJ1-2	NA	NA	TGTGCCAGCAACTCCCGGGAGACAGCTAACTATGGCTACACCTTC	CASNSRETANYGYTF
TRBV7-7	TRBJ2-3	NA	NA	TGTGCTAGCAGCTTAGGCAGGGGAGATACGCAGTATTTT	CASSLGRGDTQYF
TRBV18	TRBJ2-5	TRBD1	NA	TGTGCCAGCTCACCAACAGGGGGGCAAGAGACCCAGTACTTC	CASSPTGGQETQYF
TRBV7-2	TRBJ1-3	NA	NA	TGTGCCAGCAGCTTAGTCGGAGTGTTCTCTGGAAACACCATATATTTT	CASSLVGVFSGNTIYF
TRBV19	TRBJ2-1	TRBD2	NA	TGTGCCAGTACCTTCTCACCGGGACTAGGCCTAAATGAGCAGTTCTTC	CASTFSPGLGLNEQFF
TRBV5-4	TRBJ1-1	NA	NA	TGTGCCAGCAGCTTGTTTCAGGGGATGAACACTGAAGCTTTCTTT	CASSLFQGMNTEAFF
TRBV5-4	TRBJ1-3	NA	once	TGTGCCAGCAGCTTAGCGGGAGATGCCATCTCTGGAAACACCATATATTTT	CASSLAGDAISGNTIYF
TRBV10-3	TRBJ2-3	NA	NA	TGTGCCATCAGGCTAGCAGGAGGAGCCCAAGATACGCAGTATTTT	CAIRLAGGAQDTQYF
TRBV29-1	TRBJ2-1	NA	NA	TGCAGCGTCCCCAAGGGCGCTTCCTACAATGAGCAGTTCTTC	CSVPKGASYNEQFF
TRBV5-4	TRBJ2-7	NA	once	TGTGCCAGCAGCTTGGATGGCTACGAGCAGTACTTC	CASSLDGYEQYF
TRBV18	TRBJ2-7	TRBD2	NA	TGTGCCAGCTCACCAAGGACTAGCGGGGGAGAAGATGCCTACGAGCAGTACTTC	CASSPRTSGGEDAYEQYF
TRBV25-1	TRBJ2-5	NA	NA	TGTGCCAGCAGTGGCGGCAAATCAGAGACCCAGTACTTC	CASSGGKSETQYF
TRBV11-3	TRBJ2-5	NA	once	TGTGCCAGCAGCTTAACCCCCGAGACCCAGTACTTC	CASSLTPETQYF
TRBV6-1	TRBJ1-3	NA	once	TGTGCCAGCAGTACCCGCTACACCTCTGGAAACACCATATATTTT	CASSTRYTSGNTIYF
TRBV19	TRBJ2-3	TRBD2	NA	TGTGCCAGTAGTGTAGGTGGGACTAGCATCCGCACAGATACGCAGTATTTT	CASSVGGTSIRTDTQYF
TRBV14	TRBJ2-2	NA	NA	TGTGCCAGCAGCCACAGGGGGGACACCGGGGAGCTGTTTTTT	CASSHRGDTGELFF
TRBV5-1	TRBJ1-1	NA	few	TGCGCCAGCAGCTCCGGGGCGGTGAACGCTGAAGCTTTCTTT	CASSSGAVNAEAFF
TRBV5-1	TRBJ1-1	NA	NA	TGCGCCAGCAGCATCTCGGGTGGGAACACTGAAGCTTTCTTT	CASSISGGNTEAFF
TRBV28	TRBJ1-4	NA	NA	TGTGCCAGCAGTCAGCCAGGGCCTAATGAAAAACTGTTTTTT	CASSQPGPNEKLFF
TRBV4-3	TRBJ2-6	NA	few	TGCGCCAGCAGCCAAGCGTGGGACTCTGGGGCCAACGTCCTGACTTTC	CASSQAWDSGANVLTF
TRBV15	TRBJ2-7	NA	NA	TGTGCCACCAGCAGACCAGGGGCTTCCTACGAGCAGTACTTC	CATSRPGASYEQYF
TRBV19	TRBJ2-7	NA	NA	TGTGCCAGTAGTTCCACGGCGGGCAGCGAGCAGTACTTC	CASSSTAGSEQYF
TRBV29-1	TRBJ1-1	NA	few	TGCAGCGTTGTGCCGAACACTGAAGCTTTCTTT	CSVVPNTEAFF
TRBV1	TRBJ2-5	NA	NA	TGCACCAGCAGCCAAGATGGCCTAGCGGTCCAAGAGACCCAGTACTTC	CTSSQDGLAVQETQYF
TRBV28	TRBJ1-5	NA	NA	TGTGCCAGCACCCGACCTGTGGGGGGTCAGCCCCAGCATTTT	CASTRPVGGQPQHF
TRBV5-6	TRBJ1-2	TRBD1	once	TGTGCCAGCAGCGGGGACAGGGGGCTTGTCTATGGCTACACCTTC	CASSGDRGLVYGYTF